This record looks at one T cell receptor beta chain sequence and its context. No cognate antigen has been identified for it. Base qualities are not provided; no much larger clone lies one nucleotide away. The sample is drawn from a study of CD8 T cells in ankylosing spondylitis (dated by TCRdb to 2016 to 2017). With respect to the entire study: The study set out to find disease-linked TCR variants by profiling T cell receptor beta repertoires in ankylosing spondylitis patients and healthy donors. The full study cohort comprised around 25 ankylosing spondylitis patients and some 100 healthy donors. Peripheral blood samples were taken, and synovial fluid was additionally collected from ankylosing spondylitis patients. Beyond this particular receptor, the publication reports: Blood from ankylosing spondylitis patients appeared to be characterized by a TCR beta motif made up of several highly homologous amino acid variants. According to the report, matched synovial fluid samples from ankylosing spondylitis patients were significantly enriched for the disease-linked clones. Some motif variants had previously been reported in the synovial fluid and blood of reactive arthritis patients, which suggests shared mechanisms of disease initiation. In peripheral blood, the disease-linked clones were found at relatively low frequencies and had a CD8+ phenotype.

The listed sequencing device is Illumina HiSeq 2500. Quantitative 5'-RACE with molecular barcodes was the method used to prepare the TCR beta libraries. Per the original workflow: To identify disease-linked TCR variants, a new computational method was used, one built on a probabilistic model of VDJ rearrangement. TCRdb reprocessing: public reads trimmed at Q25 with fastp, clones called with MiXCR, in-frame beta chains kept. Each CDR3 protein gets just one entry, which takes the most common genes and DNA from the rows behind it. The V and J calls and clone size are TCRdb's, not the authors'. In this sample the table shows roughly 91,000 distinct CDR3 sequences, over 6.5% of which occur a single time. The leading ten clones occupy about 9.6% of the sample. The CDR3 has 13 amino acids, counting the end cysteine and phenylalanine. The kept DNA is CDR3 alone, 39 bases in frame from the first base. Reading the germline V gene gives CDR1 SGHRS and CDR2 YFSETQ. The germline ends are 10 bases apart after V is trimmed by 1 base and J by 5 bases.

The sample was blood, either unsorted or a sorted T cell fraction (not recorded which). The TCR sequence derives from a male donor with ankylosing spondylitis or in good health (not recorded which). The chain is encoded by TRBV5-1 joined to TRBJ2-7, with the D gene uncertain. The DNA is TGCGCCAGCAGCTTGTCCGACAACAACGAGCAGTACTTC. Its translation reads: CASSLSDNNEQYF.